The TCR beta chain under discussion was sequenced for a study of blood T cell repertoires in COVID-19. Overall study context: The cDNA or gDNA used as material had been derived from T cells, B-cell-depleted T cells, or PBMCs.

In the authors' methods: From reference gene primer amplification, estimates of nucleated cell counts were derived. Assay used: immunoSEQ multiplex PCR; TCRdb lists only in-frame clones, some missing. Clone size and the V and J calls come from that table; the DNA yielded D and trimming. This table has about 160,000 clones, 85% appearing once. The CDR3 spans 15 residues. V lost 4 bases to trimming and J lost 1 base, with 11 bases between them. CDR1 is MGHRA and CDR2 is YSYEKL in the germline V gene. The sample comprised peripheral blood. This chain connects TRBV4-1 to TRBJ1-5; no clear D gene. This TCR was sampled from a human donor with acute or convalescent COVID-19. The donor label of this sample is uncertain. In DNA, the CDR3 is TGCGCCAGCAGCCCCCCCTCCGGGAGCAATCAGCCCCAGCATTTT. This sequence encodes CASSPPSGSNQPQHF.